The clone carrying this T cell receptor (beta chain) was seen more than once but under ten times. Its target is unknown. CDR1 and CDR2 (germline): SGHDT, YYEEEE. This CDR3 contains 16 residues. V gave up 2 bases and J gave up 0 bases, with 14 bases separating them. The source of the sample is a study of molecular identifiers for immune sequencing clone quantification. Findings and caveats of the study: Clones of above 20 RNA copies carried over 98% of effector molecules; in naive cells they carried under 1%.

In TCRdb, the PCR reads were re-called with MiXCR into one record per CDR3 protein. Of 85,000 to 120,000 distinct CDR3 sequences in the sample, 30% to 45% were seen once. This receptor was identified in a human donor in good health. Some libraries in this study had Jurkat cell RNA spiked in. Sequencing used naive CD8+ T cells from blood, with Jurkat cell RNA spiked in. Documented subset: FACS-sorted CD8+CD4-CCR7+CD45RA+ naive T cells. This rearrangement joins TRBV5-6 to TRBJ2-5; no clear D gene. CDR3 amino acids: CASSFFPGTYQETQYF. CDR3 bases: TGTGCCAGCAGCTTTTTCCCAGGAACGTACCAAGAGACCCAGTACTTC.